Shown below are 32 T cell receptor beta chains from a single sample sequenced in a study of cytomegalovirus exposure and HLA in healthy donors. Measured with immunoSEQ multiplex PCR; TCRdb has only the in-frame clones, and not every one. The data show about 350,000 clones, around 90% seen once. Specimen: PBMCs. The receptors stem from a woman aged 25 to 39 in good health and CMV-seropositive.

The V call is TRBV11-2, the J call TRBJ2-1; D may be TRBD2 (5 bases). Deletions cut 10 bases from V and 7 bases from J, with 11 bases between. The CDR3 sequence is 11 residues long. In germline, CDR1 is SGHAT, CDR2 FQNNGV. CDR3: CAILTGNEQFF. CDR3 in DNA: TGTGCCATCCTGACGGGGAATGAGCAGTTCTTC.

In nucleotides, the CDR3 is TGTGCCACCGCGGGACTAGCGGGGGTCTACGAGCAGTACTTC. Amino acids: CATAGLAGVYEQYF. The rearrangement links TRBV7-9 to TRBJ2-7; 14 bases are a match to TRBD2. The germline CDR1 and CDR2 sequences are SEHNR and FQNEAQ (reference sequence). V lost 10 bases, J lost 3 bases, and 5 bases stayed unmatched. The CDR3 has 14 amino acids.

The chain is built from TRBV27 and TRBJ2-3; D possibly uses TRBD1 or TRBD2 (5 bases each). The germline gives CDR1 MNHEY, CDR2 SMNVEV (reference sequence). The CDR3 runs 13 residues. With 1 base removed from V and 11 bases from J, the gap between germline ends came to 13 bases. The CDR3 DNA follows: TGTGCCAGCAGTTTATGGGGACCCCAAGAGCAGTATTTT. Protein: CASSLWGPQEQYF.

The rearrangement links TRBV2 to TRBJ2-2; D might be TRBD1 (6 bases). CDR1 and CDR2 from the germline V gene are SNHLY and FYNNEI. The CDR3 is made up of 15 amino acids. V was trimmed by 6 bases and J by 3 bases, leaving 14 bases between them. The CDR3 is CASRKTGTYTGELFF. DNA for the CDR3: TGTGCCAGCAGGAAGACAGGAACATACACCGGGGAGCTGTTTTTT.

The chain employs TRBV7-9 and TRBJ1-2, with 8 nucleotides matching TRBD1. V lost 5 bases to trimming and J lost 5 bases; unmatched junction nucleotides: 4. Germline V gene data show CDR1 as SEHNR and CDR2 as FQNEAQ (reference sequence). CDR3 length: 13 residues. CDR3 region: CASSGQGKYGYTF. The CDR3 DNA follows: TGTGCCAGCAGCGGACAGGGAAAGTATGGCTACACCTTC.

The rearrangement links TRBV7-6 to TRBJ1-2; D gene unclear. V lost 4 bases and J lost 8, with 14 bases in between. The CDR3 consists of 13 residues. From germline, CDR1 is SGHVS and CDR2 FNYEAQ. This CDR3 reads CASSSYSLAGYTF. CDR3 bases: TGTGCCAGCAGCTCCTATTCGCTTGCGGGCTACACCTTC.

The genes are TRBV10-3 and TRBJ1-2, with D maybe TRBD1 (5 bases). Germline loops: CDR1 ENHRY, CDR2 SYGVKD. The CDR3 is 14 residues long. V lost 4 bases, J lost 3 bases, and 12 bases lay in between. In DNA, the CDR3 is TGTGCCATCAGTGGCTACGGGACGGACTATGGCTACACCTTC. Amino acids: CAISGYGTDYGYTF.

The chain combines TRBV29-1 with TRBJ2-1; 10 positions agree with TRBD2. V gave up 6 bases and J gave up 4 bases; unmatched junction bases: 6. CDR1 is SQVTM and CDR2 is ANQGSEA in the germline V gene. CDR3 length: 14 amino acids. Written as DNA, the CDR3 is TGCAGCGTACTAGCGGGATCCGGGTACAATGAGCAGTTCTTC. Translated: CSVLAGSGYNEQFF.

The J gene is TRBJ2-5, the V gene TRBV15, with unresolved D. The germline gives CDR1 LNHNV, CDR2 YYDKDF (reference sequence). The CDR3 consists of 14 residues. V gave up 0 bases and J gave up 5 bases, with 10 bases separating them. CDR3 residues: CATSRDLEAETQYF. The DNA for the CDR3 is TGTGCCACCAGCAGAGATCTCGAGGCCGAGACCCAGTACTTC. Supplemented by reference TRBV15 and TRBJ2-5, the full variable domain reads DAMVIQNPRYQVTQFGKPVTLSCSQTLNHNVMYWYQQKSSQAPKLLFHYYDKDFNNEADTPDNFQSRRPNTSFCFLDIRSPGLGDTAMYLCATSRDLEAETQYFGPGTRLLVL.

V is TRBV19 and J is TRBJ2-7, with TRBD1 identical over 10 bases. In germline, CDR1 is LNHDA, CDR2 SQIVND (reference sequence). V was pared by 9 bases and J by 3 bases, with 5 bases of the junction left unmatched. The CDR3 sequence is 13 residues long. For the CDR3, the DNA is TGTGCCAGCGGACAGGGGGACTTCTACGAGCAGTACTTC. Translation gives CASGQGDFYEQYF.

V gene TRBV29-1 combines with J gene TRBJ1-1; TRBD1 is a possible D gene (5 bases). Germline values: CDR1 SQVTM, CDR2 ANQGSEA. V shed 2 bases and J shed 0 bases, with 7 bases lying between them. The CDR3 is 13 amino acids. The CDR3 spells CSVEWGMNTEAFF. The CDR3 region has the DNA TGCAGCGTTGAATGGGGCATGAACACTGAAGCTTTCTTT.

The chain recombines TRBV6-5 with TRBJ2-1, with D unclear. Trimming took 2 bases from V and 9 from J, leaving 14 bases between them. CDR1 and CDR2 from the germline V gene are MNHEY and SVGAGI. This CDR3 spans 14 amino acids. In nucleotides, the CDR3 is TGTGCCAGCAGTTACCGCGGAACCCGTGGTGAGCAGTTCTTC. This translates into CASSYRGTRGEQFF.

This rearrangement joins TRBV5-1 to TRBJ2-5; 7 positions agree with TRBD1. CDR1 is SGHRS and CDR2 is YFSETQ in the germline V gene. This CDR3 has 14 amino acids. The V gene end was trimmed by 2 bases and the J gene end by 5 bases; junction bases not matched to a gene: 6. In nucleotides, the CDR3 is TGCGCCAGCAGCTTAACAGGGGCGTGGGAGACCCAGTACTTC. Protein: CASSLTGAWETQYF.

The genes are TRBV30 and TRBJ1-2; the D gene is possibly TRBD1 (6 bases). Germline V lookup: CDR1 GTSNPN, CDR2 SVGIG (reference sequence). This CDR3 region has 13 residues. Trimming pared 0 bases from V and 7 bases from J, leaving 12 bases between. CDR3 DNA sequence: TGTGCCTGGAGTGTAATATTAGGGGGTGGCTACACCTTC. Amino acids: CAWSVILGGGYTF.

The chain's CDR3 is CASSIGGTPSYEQYF. CDR3 in DNA: TGTGCCAGTAGTATAGGTGGGACCCCCTCCTACGAGCAGTACTTC. This chain joins TRBV19 and TRBJ2-7; the D gene could be TRBD1 or TRBD2 (5 bases each). Germline-derived CDR1 and CDR2 are LNHDA and SQIVND (reference sequence). This CDR3 contains 15 residues. V was shortened by 1 base and J by 0 bases, with 10 bases between the two germline ends.

The chain uses TRBV13 and TRBJ2-7; TRBD1 agrees at 11 bases. Per germline, CDR1 PRHDT and CDR2 FYEKMQ (reference sequence). The CDR3 spans 15 residues. J was trimmed by 2 bases and V by 5 bases; bases with no gene match: 5. CDR3 region: CASSPSGQGAYEQYF. The CDR3 bases are TGTGCCAGCAGCCCCTCGGGACAGGGGGCCTACGAGCAGTACTTC.

This clone occurred a few times. Other DNA sequences within the sample encode an identical CDR3. V is TRBV12-5 and J is TRBJ2-2; D is unresolved. CDR3 length: 14 amino acids. Germline-derived CDR1 and CDR2 are LGHNT and FRNRAP. The germline V and J ends were trimmed by 1 base and 1 base, with 4 bases remaining between them. Written as DNA, the CDR3 is TGTGCTAGTGGTTTGGGGGGGAACACCGGGGAGCTGTTTTTT. The encoded protein is CASGLGGNTGELFF.

The chain is built from TRBV28 and TRBJ2-1; D is uncertain. Looked up from germline, CDR1 is MDHEN and CDR2 is SYDVKM. This CDR3 is 17 amino acids long. V shed 4 bases and J shed 0 bases, with 16 bases lying between them. CDR3 sequence reads: CASSSRLGWSSYNEQFF. CDR3 bases: TGTGCCAGCAGTTCTCGTCTCGGCTGGAGCTCCTACAATGAGCAGTTCTTC.

V usage is TRBV5-4 and J usage is TRBJ2-5; maybe TRBD1 (6 bases). Germline CDR1 and CDR2: SGHNT and YYREEE (reference sequence). The ends were cut back, 4 bases at V and 2 bases at J, with 9 bases in the middle. This CDR3 is 13 amino acids long. The CDR3 sequence is CASSPTGQETQYF. For the CDR3, the DNA is TGTGCCAGCAGCCCGACAGGACAAGAGACCCAGTACTTC.

This chain connects TRBV11-2 to TRBJ1-1, with D maybe TRBD1 (6 bases). The CDR3 is 13 residues long. The germline V and J ends were trimmed by 6 bases and 2 bases, with 10 bases remaining between them. Germline V lookup: CDR1 SGHAT, CDR2 FQNNGV. The CDR3 DNA follows: TGTGCCAGCAGTTCGGACAGAAACACTGAAGCTTTCTTT. Translating it yields CASSSDRNTEAFF.

V usage is TRBV2 and J usage is TRBJ2-7; 9 bases align to TRBD2. This CDR3 spans 17 amino acids. V trimming: 1 base; J trimming: 4 bases; junction bases outside the gene matches: 11. Germline loops: CDR1 SNHLY, CDR2 FYNNEI. CDR3 nucleotide sequence: TGTGCCAGCAGTGAAGGGAGCCTAGCGGGAAGTATGTACGAGCAGTACTTC. This codes for CASSEGSLAGSMYEQYF.

This rearrangement joins TRBV2 to TRBJ2-2, with D hard to call. The CDR3 totals 13 residues. The germline gives CDR1 SNHLY, CDR2 FYNNEI. With 2 bases removed from V and 7 bases from J, the gap between germline ends came to 8 bases. The CDR3 region is CASSERLGGELFF. The DNA of the CDR3 is TGTGCCAGCAGTGAAAGATTGGGCGGGGAGCTGTTTTTT.

In DNA, the CDR3 is TGCGCCAGCAGCCAATACAGGGGACGAGAGACCCAGTACTTC. It encodes CASSQYRGRETQYF. The chain employs TRBV4-3 and TRBJ2-5; TRBD1 matches at 7 bases. This CDR3 is built from 14 residues. The V and J ends lost 2 bases and 4 bases, in that order; junction bases with no gene match: 4. CDR1 is LGHNA, CDR2 YSLEER, per germline.

As regards this clone: Additional DNA sequences in this sample encode the identical CDR3. This rearrangement joins TRBV20-1 to TRBJ2-3; D is uncertain. Germline CDR1 is DFQATT and CDR2 is SNEGSKA (reference sequence). There are 11 residues in the CDR3. The V and J ends lost 3 bases and 4 bases respectively, with 5 bases between them. The CDR3 protein is CSARRSDTQYF. The CDR3 DNA reads TGCAGTGCTAGGAGGTCAGATACGCAGTATTTT.

The chain couples TRBV6-1 to TRBJ1-2, with 8 bases identical to TRBD1. Germline V lookup: CDR1 MNHNS, CDR2 SASEGT. The length of the CDR3 is 16 residues. Trimming at V came to 0 bases and at J to 8 bases, leaving 11 bases not matched to a gene. The CDR3 region is CASSEATMAGGKGYTF. CDR3 nucleotides: TGTGCCAGCAGTGAAGCTACCATGGCAGGGGGCAAAGGCTACACCTTC.

The CDR3 here is CASSPSEWTSGETDTQYF. DNA for the CDR3: TGTGCCAGCAGCCCCAGCGAATGGACTAGCGGGGAGACAGATACGCAGTATTTT. This rearrangement joins TRBV5-6 to TRBJ2-3; 12 nucleotides align to TRBD2. In germline, CDR1 is SGHDT, CDR2 YYEEEE. There are 18 residues in the CDR3. V was clipped by 4 bases and J by 3 bases; unmatched bases: 12.

This clone is a singleton in its sample. The chain joins TRBV28 to TRBJ1-2; D perhaps matches TRBD1 (5 bases). V lost 4 bases and J lost 4, with 13 bases in between. From germline, CDR1 is MDHEN and CDR2 SYDVKM. CDR3 length: 14 amino acids. The chain's CDR3 is CASSSGKGLYGYTF. The DNA for the CDR3 is TGTGCCAGCAGTTCGGGGAAGGGACTCTATGGCTACACCTTC.

The chain has TRBV29-1 and TRBJ1-2; weak D call: TRBD1 (6 bases). Trimming shortened V by 1 base and J by 3 bases, and 12 bases separated the two germline ends. CDR3 size: 14 residues. Germline values: CDR1 SQVTM, CDR2 ANQGSEA. Here the CDR3 reads CSVEGGGGDYGYTF. The CDR3 DNA is TGCAGCGTTGAAGGAGGGGGGGGCGACTATGGCTACACCTTC.

CDR3 DNA: TGTGCCAGCAGTGACCCGCGCCAGGGAAATGAAAAACTGTTTTTT. Translated: CASSDPRQGNEKLFF. The rearrangement joins TRBV2 to TRBJ1-4; D is possibly TRBD1 (5 bases). Trimming took off 3 bases at V and 5 bases at J, with 13 bases between the two ends. The CDR3 has 15 residues. CDR1 SNHLY and CDR2 FYNNEI come from the germline V gene.

The chain is built from TRBV11-2 and TRBJ2-7; D call uncertain. There are 14 residues in the CDR3. Trimming cost V 0 bases and J 3 bases, with 9 bases left between them. CDR1 is SGHAT and CDR2 is FQNNGV in the germline V gene. CDR3 coding DNA: TGTGCCAGCAGCTTAGATCATAGCAGCTACGAGCAGTACTTC. Translating gives CASSLDHSSYEQYF.

This rearrangement joins TRBV28 to TRBJ2-5; D unresolved. The CDR3 is 11 amino acids. Germline CDR1 and CDR2: MDHEN and SYDVKM. V lost 8 bases to trimming and J lost 7 bases, with 11 bases between them. CDR3 sequence reads: CASSVPGTQYF. Here the CDR3 DNA reads TGTGCCAGCTCGGTGCCCGGGACCCAGTACTTC.

V gene TRBV5-1 combines with J gene TRBJ1-1, with 7 positions matching TRBD1. Germline CDR1 SGHRS, CDR2 YFSETQ. Germline trimming cut 4 bases from V and 2 bases from J; bases unmatched to any gene: 11. This CDR3 has 16 amino acids. In DNA, the CDR3 is TGCGCCAGCAGCCTGACAGGGACGCACAGAAACACTGAAGCTTTCTTT. Its translation is CASSLTGTHRNTEAFF.